The entry below gives a single TCR beta chain sequence along with its context. From germline, CDR1 is MNHEY and CDR2 SVGAGI. The CDR3 is made up of 13 amino acids. V lost 0 bases to trimming and J lost 11 bases, with 14 bases between them. The source of the sample is a study of early T cells in non-severe SARS-CoV-2 infection. Each CDR3 protein gets one entry after TCRdb re-called the 5' RACE reads with MiXCR. Among 55,000 to 85,000 distinct CDR3 sequences, 12% to 15% were seen once, and the ten largest hold 11% to 15%. The sample comprised whole blood. J is TRBJ2-7 and V is TRBV6-5; D is possibly TRBD2 (6 bases). This TCR was sampled from an adult who was a healthcare worker with PCR-confirmed SARS-CoV-2 infection or an uninfected control (not recorded which). This CDR3 is CASSYSPEREEYF. Here the CDR3 DNA reads TGTGCCAGCAGTTACTCCCCCGAAAGGGAGGAGTACTTC.